This T cell receptor (beta chain) was profiled in a study of blood T cell repertoires in COVID-19. About the research overall: Samples came from the United States, Italy and Spain, spanning acute and convalescent COVID-19. T cells, B-cell-depleted T cells, or PBMCs supplied cDNA or gDNA.

V was pared by 5 bases and J by 3 bases, with 13 bases between. The V gene's germline CDR1 is SEHNR and CDR2 FQNEAQ (reference sequence). The CDR3 consists of 15 residues. Per the original data handling: Reference gene primer amplification gave nucleated cell count estimates. Profiling relied on immunoSEQ multiplex PCR, and the TCRdb table lists in-frame clones only, not all of them. The DNA gave D and trimming, while V, J and clone size come from that table. The data show 90,000 to 120,000 clones, approximately 84% seen once. The rearrangement links TRBV7-9 to TRBJ2-2; possibly TRBD1 for D (6 bases). The TCR was taken from a human donor in a cohort sampled during active COVID-19. What was sequenced was peripheral blood. This chain's CDR3 is CASSVRDIHTGELFF. CDR3 sequence (DNA): TGTGCCAGCAGCGTCCGGGACATACACACCGGGGAGCTGTTTTTT.